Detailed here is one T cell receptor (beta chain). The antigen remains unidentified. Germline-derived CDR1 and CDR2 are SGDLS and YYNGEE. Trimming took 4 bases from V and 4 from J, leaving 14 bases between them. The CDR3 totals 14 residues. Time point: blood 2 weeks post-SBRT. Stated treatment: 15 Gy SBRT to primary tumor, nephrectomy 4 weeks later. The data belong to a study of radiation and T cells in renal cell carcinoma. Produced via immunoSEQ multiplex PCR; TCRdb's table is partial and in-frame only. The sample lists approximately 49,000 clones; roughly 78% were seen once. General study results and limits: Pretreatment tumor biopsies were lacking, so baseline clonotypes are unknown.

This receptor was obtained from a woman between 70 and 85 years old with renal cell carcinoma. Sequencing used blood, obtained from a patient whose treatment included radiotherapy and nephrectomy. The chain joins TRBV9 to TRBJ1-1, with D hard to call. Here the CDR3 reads CASSLGDEPTEAFF. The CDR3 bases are TGTGCCAGCAGCCTGGGAGACGAGCCCACTGAAGCTTTCTTT. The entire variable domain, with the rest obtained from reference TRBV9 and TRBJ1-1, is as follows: DSGVTQTPKHLITATGQRVTLRCSPRSGDLSVYWYQQSLDQGLQFLIQYYNGEERAKGNILERFSAQQFPDLHSELNLSSLELGDSALYFCASSLGDEPTEAFFGQGTRLTVV.